The 28 T cell receptor beta chains below all came from one sample that was sequenced in a study of blood T cell repertoires in COVID-19. The repertoire was sequenced with immunoSEQ multiplex PCR; TCRdb's copy has only in-frame clones and lacks some. The sample includes roughly 260,000 clones, roughly 86% of them seen just once. The specimen was peripheral blood. The receptor set was obtained from a man aged 35-49 years who had recovered from COVID-19.

This chain links TRBV6-6 with TRBJ1-5, with TRBD1 matching 9 bases. This CDR3 is 15 amino acids long. V was pared by 5 bases and J by 5 bases, with 7 bases of the junction left unmatched. From germline, CDR1 is MNHNY and CDR2 SVGAGI (reference sequence). As DNA, the CDR3 is TGTGCCAGCAGTAGGGCGGGGACAGGGTATCAGCCCCAGCATTTT. It encodes CASSRAGTGYQPQHF.

This clone was found once. This chain uses TRBV7-2 with TRBJ2-7; maybe TRBD2 (6 bases). The CDR3 loop spans 19 amino acids. The germline V and J ends were trimmed by 2 bases and 5 bases, with 28 bases remaining between them. The germline V gene has CDR1 SGHTA and CDR2 FQGNSA. Written as DNA, the CDR3 is TGTGCCAGCAGCTTACGGGGGTTAGCGGAGAGGTTCTCTTCCCACGAGCAGTACTTC. Amino acids: CASSLRGLAERFSSHEQYF.

The chain joins TRBV30 to TRBJ1-1; TRBD1 is a possible D gene (6 bases). The CDR3 has 13 amino acids. Trimming cost V 0 bases and J 6 bases, with 11 bases left between them. Looked up from germline, CDR1 is GTSNPN and CDR2 is SVGIG (reference sequence). For the CDR3, the DNA is TGTGCCTGGAGTGTAACGGACAGTCCTGAAGCTTTCTTT. Its protein is CAWSVTDSPEAFF.

The chain uses TRBV7-2 and TRBJ2-3; D remains unclear. The CDR3 sequence is 13 residues long. V was pared by 1 base and J by 4 bases, with 6 bases between. From germline, CDR1 is SGHTA and CDR2 FQGNSA. The CDR3 spells CASSLDRSDTQYF. The CDR3 DNA is TGTGCCAGCAGCTTAGATCGGTCAGATACGCAGTATTTT.

This clone was observed once. The chain carries TRBV6-5 and TRBJ2-3, with 7 nucleotides matching TRBD2. Germline CDR1 MNHEY, CDR2 SVGAGI. The J segment lost 5 bases and the V segment lost 7 bases, leaving 9 bases of the junction unmatched. The length of the CDR3 is 14 residues. The chain's CDR3 is CASTKRGQGDTQYF. In nucleotides, the CDR3 is TGTGCCAGCACCAAGCGGGGCCAAGGAGATACGCAGTATTTT.

This clone appeared a single time. The V and J genes are TRBV9 and TRBJ2-2; D not resolved. The CDR3 spans 14 residues. Trimming took off 0 bases at V and 6 bases at J, with 9 bases between the two ends. Germline CDR1 and CDR2: SGDLS and YYNGEE. This chain's CDR3 is CASSVGSTPGELFF. The CDR3 DNA sequence: TGTGCCAGCAGCGTAGGCAGTACCCCCGGGGAGCTGTTTTTT.

The chain recombines TRBV2 with TRBJ1-5; 7 positions match TRBD1. The CDR3 length is 15 residues. V lost 5 bases to trimming and J lost 7 bases; unmatched junction nucleotides: 11. Germline CDR1 SNHLY, CDR2 FYNNEI. For the CDR3, the DNA is TGTGCCAGCAGTACCACAGGGGTGGGGCTCCAGCCCCAGCATTTT. This encodes CASSTTGVGLQPQHF.

The chain is built from TRBV28 and TRBJ2-3, with 7 bases fitting TRBD2. The germline gives CDR1 MDHEN, CDR2 SYDVKM. This CDR3 contains 15 residues. The V gene end was trimmed by 11 bases and the J gene end by 0 bases; junction bases not matched to a gene: 11. The CDR3 coding sequence is TGTGCCTCCAGCGGGGTAACCCTTAGCACAGATACGCAGTATTTT. It codes for CASSGVTLSTDTQYF. Variable domain in full (rest from reference TRBV28 and TRBJ2-3): DVKVTQSSRYLVKRTGEKVFLECVQDMDHENMFWYRQDPGLGLRLIYFSYDVKMKEKGDIPEGYSVSREKKERFSLILESASTNQTSMYLCASSGVTLSTDTQYFGPGTRLTVL.

This clone is a singleton in its sample. Here the CDR3 DNA reads TGTGCCAGCAGCTTGGTCCGACAGGGGGCGCCTGGCTACACCTTC. It specifies CASSLVRQGAPGYTF. V is TRBV5-6 and J is TRBJ1-2, with TRBD1 matching 10 bases. CDR3 length: 15 residues. In germline, CDR1 is SGHDT, CDR2 YYEEEE. V gave up 0 bases and J gave up 7 bases; unmatched junction bases: 6.

This clone has more than one count but fewer than ten. The rearrangement joins TRBV5-1 to TRBJ2-1; D gene ambiguous. The CDR3 has 11 residues. Germline loops: CDR1 SGHRS, CDR2 YFSETQ. V lost 4 bases and J lost 4, with 3 bases in between. The CDR3 sequence is CASSQYNEQFF. In DNA, the CDR3 is TGCGCCAGCAGCCAGTACAATGAGCAGTTCTTC.

This clone was detected only once. The rearrangement uses TRBV5-6 and TRBJ1-2; a possible D gene is TRBD1 (5 bases). V lost 0 bases, J lost 1 base, and 10 bases lay in between. Per germline, CDR1 SGHDT and CDR2 YYEEEE. The CDR3 contains 15 residues. The CDR3 spells CASSLAQVFNYGYTF. The CDR3 DNA reads TGTGCCAGCAGCTTGGCACAGGTTTTTAACTATGGCTACACCTTC.

The J gene is TRBJ2-2, the V gene TRBV2; 7 bases align to TRBD1. The CDR3 is 14 residues long. Unmatched junction bases numbered 4, after V lost 7 bases and J lost 2 bases. Germline CDR1 and CDR2: SNHLY and FYNNEI. DNA of the CDR3: TGTGCCAGCACCGGGGACAGTAACACCGGGGAGCTGTTTTTT. It yields the protein CASTGDSNTGELFF.

The chain links TRBV11-2 to TRBJ2-7, with TRBD2 matching 12 bases. Germline V gene sequence: CDR1 SGHAT, CDR2 FQNNGV. The CDR3 loop spans 15 amino acids. The V gene end was trimmed by 4 bases and the J gene end by 6 bases; junction bases not matched to a gene: 7. The CDR3 nucleotides are TGTGCCAGCAGCTCAAGACTAGCGGGAGAGGGCGAGCAGTACTTC. It encodes CASSSRLAGEGEQYF. Variable domain in full (rest from reference TRBV11-2 and TRBJ2-7): EAGVAQSPRYKIIEKRQSVAFWCNPISGHATLYWYQQILGQGPKLLIQFQNNGVVDDSQLPKDRFSAERLKGVDSTLKIQPAKLEDSAVYLCASSSRLAGEGEQYFGPGTRLTVT.

The rearrangement uses TRBV13 and TRBJ1-1, with D unresolved. Germline loops: CDR1 PRHDT, CDR2 FYEKMQ (reference sequence). The CDR3 consists of 14 residues. Trimming stripped 10 bases from V and 1 base from J, with 16 bases between. Written as DNA, the CDR3 is TGTGCCACAGCGGGTAAGTTATGGAACACTGAAGCTTTCTTT. It encodes CATAGKLWNTEAFF.

The chain carries TRBV24-1 and TRBJ2-3, with 14 bases aligning to TRBD2. J was trimmed by 7 bases and V by 10 bases; bases with no gene match: 9. The CDR3 is made up of 15 amino acids. Per germline, CDR1 KGHDR and CDR2 SFDVKD. The CDR3 spells CATETSGRAVNTQYF. CDR3 nucleotide sequence: TGTGCCACAGAGACTAGCGGGAGGGCCGTGAATACGCAGTATTTT.

V gene TRBV10-1 combines with J gene TRBJ2-1; 13 bases are a match to TRBD2. The length of the CDR3 is 16 residues. With V trimmed by 6 bases and J by 4 bases, 6 bases remained unmatched. Germline-derived CDR1 and CDR2 are WNHNN and SYGVQD (reference sequence). CDR3 nucleotide sequence: TGCGCCAGCAGCACCGGGACTAGCGGGGATTACAATGAGCAGTTCTTC. Its protein product is CASSTGTSGDYNEQFF.

The V gene is TRBV5-5, the J gene TRBJ1-1; 8 nucleotides line up with TRBD1. CDR1 and CDR2 from the germline V gene are SGHKS and YYEKEE (reference sequence). The CDR3 is 16 amino acids. The V and J ends lost 4 bases and 4 bases, in that order; junction bases with no gene match: 12. The CDR3 DNA reads TGTGCCAGCAGCCGTGCAGGGGGCCGCCAAATCACTGAAGCTTTCTTT. Amino acids: CASSRAGGRQITEAFF.

V usage is TRBV4-3 and J usage is TRBJ2-7, with unresolved D. The CDR3 covers 14 residues. Per germline, CDR1 LGHNA and CDR2 YSLEER. V lost 4 bases and J 2 bases, leaving 12 bases between the germline ends. CDR3 protein: CASSPSRGTYEQYF. The DNA of the CDR3 is TGCGCCAGCAGCCCCTCTAGAGGTACCTACGAGCAGTACTTC.

The gene calls are TRBV9 and TRBJ1-3; D is uncertain. Trimming stripped 4 bases from V and 0 bases from J, with 11 bases between. Germline values: CDR1 SGDLS, CDR2 YYNGEE. This CDR3 has 15 residues. The CDR3 DNA reads TGTGCCAGCAGCCACTCGGGAGGCTCTGGAAACACCATATATTTT. Translation: CASSHSGGSGNTIYF.

The chain joins TRBV7-6 to TRBJ1-4; TRBD1 aligns across 8 bases. The germline gives CDR1 SGHVS, CDR2 FNYEAQ. CDR3 length: 17 residues. With V trimmed by 5 bases and J by 0 bases, 8 bases remained unmatched. As DNA, the CDR3 is TGTGCCAGCAGCCGTGGGCAGGGGGCAGCAACTAATGAAAAACTGTTTTTT. It translates to CASSRGQGAATNEKLFF. Complete variable domain (other parts from reference TRBV7-6 and TRBJ1-4): GAGVSQSPRYKVTKRGQDVALRCDPISGHVSLYWYRQALGQGPEFLTYFNYEAQQDKSGLPNDRFSAERPEGSISTLTIQRTEQRDSAMYRCASSRGQGAATNEKLFFGSGTQLSVL.

J is TRBJ1-2 and V is TRBV6-5; tentatively, D is TRBD1 (6 bases). Germline CDR1 reads MNHEY; CDR2 reads SVGAGI. V lost 10 bases and J lost 7, with 19 bases in between. The length of the CDR3 is 13 residues. CDR3 in amino acids: CAILTGVRGGYTF. The CDR3 DNA reads TGTGCCATCCTGACAGGAGTGAGGGGTGGCTACACCTTC.

The V call is TRBV19, the J call TRBJ2-3, with D possibly matching TRBD2 (6 bases). This CDR3 has 15 amino acids. Trimming cost V 6 bases and J 0 bases, with 13 bases left between them. Germline V gene data show CDR1 as LNHDA and CDR2 as SQIVND (reference sequence). CDR3 amino acids: CASSTGRGSTDTQYF. DNA for the CDR3: TGTGCCAGTAGCACGGGGCGGGGAAGCACAGATACGCAGTATTTT. Full variable domain (missing parts from reference TRBV19 and TRBJ2-3): DGGITQSPKYLFRKEGQNVTLSCEQNLNHDAMYWYRQDPGQGLRLIYYSQIVNDFQKGDIAEGYSVSREKKESFPLTVTSAQKNPTAFYLCASSTGRGSTDTQYFGPGTRLTVL.

The chain links TRBV4-2 to TRBJ2-1; D is unclear. This CDR3 is 14 amino acids long. Trimming pared 0 bases from V and 6 bases from J, leaving 9 bases between. Germline CDR1 LGHNA, CDR2 YNFKEQ. The chain's CDR3 is CASSQDSVSNEQFF. CDR3 nucleotides: TGTGCCAGCAGCCAAGATTCGGTGTCCAATGAGCAGTTCTTC.

The rearrangement uses TRBV9 and TRBJ2-3; 8 bases fit TRBD1. The junction had 7 bases not matched to a gene; V was cut back by 2 bases and J by 2 bases. Germline V gene lookup returns CDR1 SGDLS and CDR2 YYNGEE. The CDR3 covers 16 residues. The chain's CDR3 is CASSVAGTGATDTQYF. The DNA for the CDR3 is TGTGCCAGCAGCGTCGCCGGGACAGGCGCCACAGATACGCAGTATTTT.

The J gene is TRBJ2-5, the V gene TRBV6-6, with D possibly TRBD2 on 6 matching bases. The CDR3 runs 14 residues. With 7 bases removed from V and 12 bases from J, the gap between germline ends came to 24 bases. Germline V CDR1 and CDR2: MNHNY, SVGAGI (reference sequence). The CDR3 loop reads CASTSPPGREREYF. In nucleotides, the CDR3 is TGTGCCAGCACCTCCCCGCCGGGACGGGAGCGGGAGTACTTC.

This chain links TRBV9 with TRBJ2-5, with D perhaps TRBD2 (6 bases). Trimming shortened V by 0 bases and J by 4 bases, and 13 bases separated the two germline ends. This CDR3 is 15 amino acids long. CDR1 SGDLS and CDR2 YYNGEE come from the germline V gene. The DNA for the CDR3 is TGTGCCAGCAGCGTAGCTCCAGGAGGGACAGAGACCCAGTACTTC. Encoded protein: CASSVAPGGTETQYF.

The table lists this clone with a count of one. The J gene is TRBJ1-6, the V gene TRBV5-1, with TRBD1 matching over 7 bases. The ends lost 2 bases at V and 8 bases at J; junction bases unmatched: 4. The CDR3 extends over 14 amino acids. Germline assignment: CDR1 SGHRS and CDR2 YFSETQ. The CDR3 loop is CASSFGQGDSPLHF. Here the CDR3 DNA reads TGCGCCAGCAGCTTTGGGCAGGGGGATTCACCCCTCCACTTT.

V is TRBV7-8 and J is TRBJ1-4, with TRBD1 identical over 12 bases. The CDR3 covers 17 residues. The trim removed 2 bases at V and 3 bases at J, leaving 4 bases unmatched. CDR1 and CDR2 (germline): SGHVS, FQNEAQ. CDR3 region: CASSLLGQGAPNEKLFF. CDR3 DNA: TGTGCCAGCAGCTTATTGGGACAGGGGGCTCCTAATGAAAAACTGTTTTTT.